This TCR beta chain comes out of a study of T cell clonotyping in hematopoietic cell transplantation. The study's findings and limits: Cells were unsorted, so CD4 and CD8 contributions were not separated.

Assay: immunoSEQ multiplex PCR; the TCRdb copy retains only in-frame clones and omits some. The data contain 7,000 or so clones, approximately 88% of them singletons. Recipient blood drawn about 28 days pretransplant and days 30, 100, 180 after. Germline V CDR1 and CDR2: LNHDA, SQIVND (reference sequence). Trimming pared 11 bases from V and 4 bases from J, leaving 19 bases between. The CDR3 is 14 amino acids. In the case of this clone: Antigen: not known.

The material was PBMCs, obtained 100 days after allogeneic stem cell transplant. The chain links TRBV19 to TRBJ2-3; a weak D match, TRBD2 (7 bases). This TCR was recovered from a male patient in his late teens or twenties who had an allogeneic stem cell transplant from a related donor, so the T cells may come from the graft donor. Some clones in this sample may be carry-over from other donors' samples. CDR3 protein: CAGSLRGGSDTQYF. The CDR3 nucleotides read TGTGCCGGCTCCCTGAGGGGGGGATCAGATACGCAGTATTTT. Together with reference TRBV19 and TRBJ2-3, the CDR3 gives the full variable domain: DGGITQSPKYLFRKEGQNVTLSCEQNLNHDAMYWYRQDPGQGLRLIYYSQIVNDFQKGDIAEGYSVSREKKESFPLTVTSAQKNPTAFYLCAGSLRGGSDTQYFGPGTRLTVL.